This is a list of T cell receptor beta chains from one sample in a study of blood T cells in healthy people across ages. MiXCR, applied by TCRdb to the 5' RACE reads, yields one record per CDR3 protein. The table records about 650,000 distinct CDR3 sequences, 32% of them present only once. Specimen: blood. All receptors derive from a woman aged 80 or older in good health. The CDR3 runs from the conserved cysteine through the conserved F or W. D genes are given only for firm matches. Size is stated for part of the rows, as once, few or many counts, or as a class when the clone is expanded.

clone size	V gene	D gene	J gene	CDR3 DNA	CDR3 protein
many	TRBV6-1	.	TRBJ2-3	TGTGCCAGCAGTGAAGTGAGGTGGTCCTTCCGCCCAGATACGCAGTATTTT	CASSEVRWSFRPDTQYF
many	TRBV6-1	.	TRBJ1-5	TGTGCCAGCAGCGCAGAAAGGGTTCCTAACCAGCCCCAGCATTTT	CASSAERVPNQPQHF
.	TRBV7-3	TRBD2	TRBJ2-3	TGTGCCAGCAGCTCTCGACTAGCGGGAGGCATAGATACGCAGTATTTT	CASSSRLAGGIDTQYF
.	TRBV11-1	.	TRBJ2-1	TGTGCCAGCAGCTTATCGGGTGGGCAGTTCTTC	CASSLSGGQFF
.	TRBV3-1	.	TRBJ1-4	TGTGCCAGCAGCCAATTGTATGGGGACTTGATGAATGAAAAACGGTTTTTT	CASSQLYGDLMNEKRFF
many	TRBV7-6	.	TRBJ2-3	TGTGCCAGCAGCTTAGTGTACGACCATACGCAGTATTTT	CASSLVYDHTQYF
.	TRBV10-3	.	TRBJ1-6	TGTGCCATCAGTGAGTCGATGGCAACACCCCTCCACTTT	CAISESMATPLHF
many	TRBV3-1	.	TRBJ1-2	TGTGCCAGCAGCCAAGATGCCCTAACTAACTATGGCTACACCTTC	CASSQDALTNYGYTF
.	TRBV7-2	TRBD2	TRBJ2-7	TGTGCCAGCAGCCCGGGACTAGCGGGGTGGGATGAGCAGTACTTC	CASSPGLAGWDEQYF
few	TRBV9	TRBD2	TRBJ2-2	TGTGCCAGCAGCCCCCGGGGGCGGGGGGCTGGCACCGGGGAGCTGTTTTTT	CASSPRGRGAGTGELFF
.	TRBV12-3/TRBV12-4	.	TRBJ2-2	TGTGCCAGCATTCGGGGCACCAACACCGGGGAGCTGTTTTTT	CASIRGTNTGELFF
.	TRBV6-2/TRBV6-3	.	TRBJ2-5	TGTGCCAGCAGTTATCCTAGCCAGGGCCAAGAGACCCAGTACTTC	CASSYPSQGQETQYF
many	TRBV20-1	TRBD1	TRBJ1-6	TGCAGTGTTACCGTCCCGGGACAGGGTTTTTATAATTCACCCCTCCACTTT	CSVTVPGQGFYNSPLHF
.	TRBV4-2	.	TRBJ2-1	TGTGCCAGCAGCCAAGAATATCGGATGAGCTTCTACAATGAGCAGTTCTTC	CASSQEYRMSFYNEQFF
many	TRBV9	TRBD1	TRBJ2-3	TGTGCCAGCAGCCAGGGGGGCACAGATACGCAGTATTTT	CASSQGGTDTQYF
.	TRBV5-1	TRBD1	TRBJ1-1	TGCGCCAGCAGCATGGACGGGACAGTTTTGGAAGCTTTCTTT	CASSMDGTVLEAFF
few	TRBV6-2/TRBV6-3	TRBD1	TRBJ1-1	TGTGCCAGCAGGGGGACAGGGGACACTGAAGCTTTCTTT	CASRGTGDTEAFF
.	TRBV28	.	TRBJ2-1	TGTGCCAGCAGTGTCCTCGGGACACCTTACAATGAGCAGTTCTTC	CASSVLGTPYNEQFF
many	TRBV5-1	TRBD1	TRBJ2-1	TGCGCCAGCAGCAGAGGACAGGGGACCTCCTACAATGAGCAGTTCTTC	CASSRGQGTSYNEQFF
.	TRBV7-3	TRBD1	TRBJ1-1	TGTGCCAGCAGCTTGACAGGGTTTAACACTGAAGCTTTCTTT	CASSLTGFNTEAFF
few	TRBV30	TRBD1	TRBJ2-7	TGTGCCTGGAGTTTACAGGGACAGACCTACGAGCAGTACTTC	CAWSLQGQTYEQYF
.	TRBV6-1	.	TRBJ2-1	TGTGCCAGCAGTGATGAAGGGGTCTCCTACAATGAGCAGTTCTTC	CASSDEGVSYNEQFF
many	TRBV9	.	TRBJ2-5	TGTGCCAGCGGATCCCGTGCGGGGGCAGAGACCCAGTACTTC	CASGSRAGAETQYF
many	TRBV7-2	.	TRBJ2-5	TGTGCCAGCAGCCTGGGGCAGGGATTTGCAGAGACCCAGTACTTC	CASSLGQGFAETQYF
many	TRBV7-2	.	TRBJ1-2	TGTGCCAGCAGCTTAGTGGGAACTACTAACTATGGCTACACCTTC	CASSLVGTTNYGYTF
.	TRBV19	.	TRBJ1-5	TGTGCCAGTGGTATAAGGGGGATGTCGCCCCAGCATTTT	CASGIRGMSPQHF
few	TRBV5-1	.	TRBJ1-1	TGCGCCAGCAGCTTTGACTCTCCAGAGCCAAACACTGAAGCTTTCTTT	CASSFDSPEPNTEAFF
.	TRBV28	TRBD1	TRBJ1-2	TGTGCCAGCAGTTCGACAGGGACTGGCTATGGCTACACCTTC	CASSSTGTGYGYTF
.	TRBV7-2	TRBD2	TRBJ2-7	TGTGCCAGCAGTGAACCGGGACTAGTCGGGGAGCAGTACTTC	CASSEPGLVGEQYF
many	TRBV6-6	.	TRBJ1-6	TGTGCCAGCAGTTTAGGTACAGGGAGAAATTCACCCCTCCACTTT	CASSLGTGRNSPLHF
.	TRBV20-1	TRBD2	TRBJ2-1	TGCAGTGCTAGGAAACCCGCGGGGGGGCCTAACAATGAGCAGTTCTTC	CSARKPAGGPNNEQFF
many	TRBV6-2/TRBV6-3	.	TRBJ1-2	TGTGCCAGCAGACCTGGAGCTTATGGCTACACCTTC	CASRPGAYGYTF
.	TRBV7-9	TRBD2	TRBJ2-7	TGTGCCAGCAGCTTAGAAGGTAGCGGGACTTCCTACGAGCAGTACTTC	CASSLEGSGTSYEQYF
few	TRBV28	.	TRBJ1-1	TGTGCCAGCAGTTCCCCCGGACAGTACACTGAAGCTTTCTTT	CASSSPGQYTEAFF
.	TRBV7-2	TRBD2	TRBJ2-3	TGTGCCAGCAGCTCCCCATTCGGGGGGGGCACAGATACGCAGTATTTT	CASSSPFGGGTDTQYF
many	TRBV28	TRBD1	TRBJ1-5	TGTGCCACCTTCATCCAGGGGGGTCAGCCCCAGCATTTT	CATFIQGGQPQHF
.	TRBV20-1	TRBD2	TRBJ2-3	TGCAGTGCTAGGAATATAGCGGGGGGGTTAGATACGCAGTATTTT	CSARNIAGGLDTQYF
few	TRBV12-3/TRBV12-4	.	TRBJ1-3	TGTGCCAGCCAATCAGGACTGAACTCTGGAAACACCATATATTTT	CASQSGLNSGNTIYF
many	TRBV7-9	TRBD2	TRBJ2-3	TGTGCCAGCAGCCCCGCGGGCGGGGGACGCGATACGCAGTATTTT	CASSPAGGGRDTQYF
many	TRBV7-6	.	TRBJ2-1	TGTGCCAGCAGCTTAGATCCCGGCAACAATGAGCAGTTCTTC	CASSLDPGNNEQFF
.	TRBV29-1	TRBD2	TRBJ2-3	TGCAGCGTTGGCGGGCGGGAGTTCAGTACGCAGTATTTT	CSVGGREFSTQYF
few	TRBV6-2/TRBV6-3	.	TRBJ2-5	TGTGCCAGCAGTCTCGACCTACTTCCCGAGGAGACCCAGTACTTC	CASSLDLLPEETQYF
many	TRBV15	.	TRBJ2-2	TGTGCCACCAGCAGAGATTTTACAGGGACCGGGGAGCTGTTTTTT	CATSRDFTGTGELFF
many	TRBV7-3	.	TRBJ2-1	TGTGCCAGCAGCTTAGGGCCGTTCCCCAATGAGCAGTTCTTC	CASSLGPFPNEQFF
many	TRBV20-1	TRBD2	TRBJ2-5	TGCAGTGCTAGAGGACCAGCGGGGGGAGAGACCCAGTACTTC	CSARGPAGGETQYF
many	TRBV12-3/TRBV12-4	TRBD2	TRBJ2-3	TGTGCCAGCAGTTTAAGCGGGGTCGCGCAGTATTTT	CASSLSGVAQYF
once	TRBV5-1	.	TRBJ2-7	TGCGCCAGCAGCTTGGGTCCGCAAACCTACGAGCAGTATTTC	CASSLGPQTYEQYF
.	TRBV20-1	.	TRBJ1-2	TGCAGTGCTCCCGGACAGACGGATGGCTACACCTTC	CSAPGQTDGYTF
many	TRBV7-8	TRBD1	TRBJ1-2	TGTGCCAGCAGCGAACAGGGACAGGGCTATGGCTACACCTTC	CASSEQGQGYGYTF
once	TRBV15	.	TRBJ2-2	TGTGCCACCAGCAGTGAGCGGCACGGGGAGCTGTTTTTT	CATSSERHGELFF
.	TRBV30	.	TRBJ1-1	TGTGCCTGGATTCGGCCCGGTGGGTGGACTGAAGCTTTCTTT	CAWIRPGGWTEAFF
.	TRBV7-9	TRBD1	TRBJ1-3	TGTGCCAGCAGCTCATACCAACAGGGGACTGGAAACACCATATATTTT	CASSSYQQGTGNTIYF
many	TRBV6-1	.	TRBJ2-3	TGTGCCAGCAGTCTAGGCCTAGCGCCGACAGATACGCAGTATTTT	CASSLGLAPTDTQYF
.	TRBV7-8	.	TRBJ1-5	TGTGCCAGCAGCGCAATAACAGGGTACAATCAGCCCCAGCATTTT	CASSAITGYNQPQHF
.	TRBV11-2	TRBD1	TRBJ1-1	TGTGCCAGCAGCCCAGATCAGGGGGCGGTCACTGAAGCTTTCTTT	CASSPDQGAVTEAFF
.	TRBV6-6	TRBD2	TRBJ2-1	TGTGCCAGCGGACCGACTGGCGGGGAGGGCGATGAGCAGTTCTTC	CASGPTGGEGDEQFF
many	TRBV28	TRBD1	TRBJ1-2	TGTGCCAGCAGTCCGCGGACAGGGACTAAGGGCTACACCTTC	CASSPRTGTKGYTF